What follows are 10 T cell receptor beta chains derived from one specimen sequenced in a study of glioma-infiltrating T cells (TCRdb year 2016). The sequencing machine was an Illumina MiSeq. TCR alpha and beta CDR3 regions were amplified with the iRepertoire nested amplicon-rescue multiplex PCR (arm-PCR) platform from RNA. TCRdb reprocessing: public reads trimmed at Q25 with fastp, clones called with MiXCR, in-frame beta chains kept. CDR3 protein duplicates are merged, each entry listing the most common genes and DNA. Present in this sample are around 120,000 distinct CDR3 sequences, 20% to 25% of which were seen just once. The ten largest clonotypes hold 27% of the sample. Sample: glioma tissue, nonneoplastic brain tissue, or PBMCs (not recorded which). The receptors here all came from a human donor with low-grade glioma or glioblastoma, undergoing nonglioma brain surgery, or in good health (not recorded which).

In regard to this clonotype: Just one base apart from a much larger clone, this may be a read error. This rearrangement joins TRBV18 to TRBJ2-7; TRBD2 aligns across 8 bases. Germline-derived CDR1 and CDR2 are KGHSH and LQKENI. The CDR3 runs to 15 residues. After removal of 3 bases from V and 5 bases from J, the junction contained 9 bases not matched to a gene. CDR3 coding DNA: TGTGCCAGCTCACCGACTAACGGGGGGGCCAACGAGCAGTACGTC. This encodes CASSPTNGGANEQYV.

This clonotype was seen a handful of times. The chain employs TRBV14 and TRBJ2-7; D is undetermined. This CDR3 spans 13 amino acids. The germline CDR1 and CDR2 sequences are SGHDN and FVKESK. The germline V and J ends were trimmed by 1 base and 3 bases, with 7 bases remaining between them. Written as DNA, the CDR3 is TGTGCCAGCAGCCAAGGACACTTCTACGAGCAGTACGTC. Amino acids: CASSQGHFYEQYV.

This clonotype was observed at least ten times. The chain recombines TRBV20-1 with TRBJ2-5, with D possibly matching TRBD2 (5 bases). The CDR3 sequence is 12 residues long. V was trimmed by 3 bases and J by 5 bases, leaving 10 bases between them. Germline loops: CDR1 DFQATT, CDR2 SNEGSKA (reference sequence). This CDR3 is CSASISAETQYF. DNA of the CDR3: TGCAGTGCTAGTATTAGCGCTGAGACCCAGTACTTC.

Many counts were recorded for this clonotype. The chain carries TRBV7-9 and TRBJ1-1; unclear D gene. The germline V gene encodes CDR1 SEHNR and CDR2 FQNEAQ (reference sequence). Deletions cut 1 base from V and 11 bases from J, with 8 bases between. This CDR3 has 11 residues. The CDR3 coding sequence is TGTGCCAGCAGCTTAGGTATCCGGGCTTTCTTT. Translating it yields CASSLGIRAFF. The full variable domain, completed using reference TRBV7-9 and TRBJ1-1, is DTGVSQNPRHKITKRGQNVTFRCDPISEHNRLYWYRQTLGQGPEFLTYFQNEAQLEKSRLLSDRFSAERPKGSFSTLEIQRTEQGDSAMYLCASSLGIRAFFGQGTRLTVV.

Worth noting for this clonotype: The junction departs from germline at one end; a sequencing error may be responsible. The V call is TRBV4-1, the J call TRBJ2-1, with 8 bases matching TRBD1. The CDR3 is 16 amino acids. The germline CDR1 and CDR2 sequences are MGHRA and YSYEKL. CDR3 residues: CASIQWPRDRYNEQFF. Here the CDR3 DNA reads TGCGCCAGCATCCAATGGCCACGGGACAGGTACAATGAGCAGTTCTTC.

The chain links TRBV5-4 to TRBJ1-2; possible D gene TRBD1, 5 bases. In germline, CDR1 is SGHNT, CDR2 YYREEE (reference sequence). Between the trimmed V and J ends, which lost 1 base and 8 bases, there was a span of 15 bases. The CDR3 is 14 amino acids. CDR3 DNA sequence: TGTGCCAGCAGCTTGTCAGGGCCTTGGGGAGGCTACACCTTC. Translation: CASSLSGPWGGYTF.

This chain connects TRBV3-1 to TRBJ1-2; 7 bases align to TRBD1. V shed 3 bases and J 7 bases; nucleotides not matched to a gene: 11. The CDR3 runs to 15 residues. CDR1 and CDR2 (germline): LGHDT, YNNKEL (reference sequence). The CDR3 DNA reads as TGTGCCAGCAGCCATCTTGACAGGGTTGGGGGTGGCTACACCTTC. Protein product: CASSHLDRVGGGYTF. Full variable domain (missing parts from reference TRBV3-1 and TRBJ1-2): DTAVSQTPKYLVTQMGNDKSIKCEQNLGHDTMYWYKQDSKKFLKIMFSYNNKELIINETVPNRFSPKSPDKAHLNLHINSLELGDSAVYFCASSHLDRVGGGYTFGSGTRLTVV.

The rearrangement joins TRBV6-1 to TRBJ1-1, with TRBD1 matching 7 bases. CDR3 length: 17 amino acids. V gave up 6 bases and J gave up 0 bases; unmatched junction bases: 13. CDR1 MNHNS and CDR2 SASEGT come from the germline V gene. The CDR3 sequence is CASSYPTDRIVNTEAFF. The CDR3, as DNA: TGTGCCAGCAGCTACCCCACGGACAGGATAGTGAACACTGAAGCTTTCTTT.

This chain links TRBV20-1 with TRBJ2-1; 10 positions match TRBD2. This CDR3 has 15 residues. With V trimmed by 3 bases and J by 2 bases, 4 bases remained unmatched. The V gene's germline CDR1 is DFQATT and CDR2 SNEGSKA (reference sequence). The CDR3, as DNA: TGCAGTGCTAGCACTAGCGGGGTTGCCTACAATGAGCAGTTCTTC. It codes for CSASTSGVAYNEQFF.

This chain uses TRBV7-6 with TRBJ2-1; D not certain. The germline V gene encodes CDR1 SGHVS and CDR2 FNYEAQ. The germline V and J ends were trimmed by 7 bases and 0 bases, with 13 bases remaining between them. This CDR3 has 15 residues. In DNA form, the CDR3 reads TGTGCCAGCACCCCCCTGGGCCTCTCCTACAATGAGCAGTTCTTC. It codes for CASTPLGLSYNEQFF.